The entry below describes one T cell receptor beta chain. CDR1 and CDR2 from the germline V gene are SGHNT and YENEEA. CDR3 length equals 16 residues. V lost 5 bases, J lost 2 bases, and 15 bases lay in between. This sample was included in a study of blood T cell repertoires in COVID-19. For the study at large: In each case, the material was cDNA or gDNA derived from T cells, B-cell-depleted T cells, or PBMCs.

Measured with immunoSEQ multiplex PCR; TCRdb has only the in-frame clones, and not every one. In the table there are about 200,000 clones, around 85% of which are singletons. This chain joins TRBV11-3 and TRBJ2-2, with D unresolved. The sequence derives from a man in his fifties or sixties with COVID-19, enrolled during active disease. Sequenced material: peripheral blood. DNA for the CDR3: TGTGCCAGCAGCCCCTCGGGTCAACCCAACACCGGGGAGCTGTTTTTT. Protein sequence: CASSPSGQPNTGELFF.